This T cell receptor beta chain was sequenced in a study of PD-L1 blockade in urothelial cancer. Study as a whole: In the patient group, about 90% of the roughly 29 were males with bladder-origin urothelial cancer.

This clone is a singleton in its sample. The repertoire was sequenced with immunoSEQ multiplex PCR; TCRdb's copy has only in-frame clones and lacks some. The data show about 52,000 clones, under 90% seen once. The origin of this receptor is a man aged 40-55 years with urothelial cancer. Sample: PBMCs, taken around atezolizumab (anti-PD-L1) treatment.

CDR3 sequence (DNA): TGTGCCAGCAGTTACACCCCCATTCGGTACCAAGAGACCCAGTACTTC. Its translation is CASSYTPIRYQETQYF. The V call is TRBV6-5, the J call TRBJ2-5, with no clear D. The CDR3 length is 16 residues. V lost 2 bases to trimming and J lost 0 bases, with 13 bases between them. The germline V gene has CDR1 MNHEY and CDR2 SVGAGI.